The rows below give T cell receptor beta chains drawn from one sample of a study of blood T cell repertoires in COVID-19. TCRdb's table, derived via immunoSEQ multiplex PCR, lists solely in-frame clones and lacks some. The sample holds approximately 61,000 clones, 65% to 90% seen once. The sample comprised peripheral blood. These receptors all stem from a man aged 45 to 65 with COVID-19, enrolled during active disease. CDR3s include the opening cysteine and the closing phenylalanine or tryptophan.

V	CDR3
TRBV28	CASSPRQMYEQYF
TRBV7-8	CASSLGGAGNEKLFF
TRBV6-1	CASSEGSGTSYEQYF
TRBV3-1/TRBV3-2	CASSTGQGVGEKLFF
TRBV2	CASSEYRTNTGELFF
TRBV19	CASSTRTASYNEQFF
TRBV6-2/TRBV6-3	CASSDIGEAWSNYGYTF
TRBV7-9	CASSAGPAGTIYF
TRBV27	CASSLSWQGSEKLFF
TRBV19	CASKTSPQGNQPQHF
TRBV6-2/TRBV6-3	CASSYSGTGRRGYTF
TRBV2	CASRTGTAAGYTF
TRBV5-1	CASSLAGTGPYEQYF
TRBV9	CASSARGRDTEAFF
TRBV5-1	CASSSLAGETQYF
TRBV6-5	CASSYSPGQGYEKLFF
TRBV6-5	CASSYVRDEQFF
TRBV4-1	CASSQNPGLAAEQFF
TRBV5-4	CASSSGGGSTDTQYF
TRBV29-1	CSVEDQGGTQYF
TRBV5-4	CASSTQDRVLGYTF
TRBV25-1	CASSDTRTGLTEAFF
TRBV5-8	CASDDRAQSYEQYF
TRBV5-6	CASSAGGGYTF
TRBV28	CASSSTAGQPQHF
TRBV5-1	CASSVGQGGWTQYF
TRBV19	CASRIGTSGSGEQFF
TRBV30	CAGRVGQYNEKLFF
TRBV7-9	CASTQALGGSYEQYF
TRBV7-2	CASSLERSEKLFF
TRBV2	CASRETGSVSYEQYF
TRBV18	CASSPMTSGANNEQFF
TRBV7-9	CASSLDGGSTDTQYF
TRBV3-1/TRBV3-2	CASSQVWEGRNTGELFF
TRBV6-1	CASSESSGEITQYF
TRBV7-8	CASSLGARQGTQPQHF
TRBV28	CASTRTLSYEQYF
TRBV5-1	CASSTTGANVLTF
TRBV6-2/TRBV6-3	CASSDLKGLGVDEQYF
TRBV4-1	CASSLMGGRNEGNQPQHF
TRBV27	CASSLSPQGANEQFF
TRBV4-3	CASSQDPSGATSSYNEQFF
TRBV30	CATERGLNSPLHF
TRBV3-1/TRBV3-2	CASSPQGQGSYNEQFF
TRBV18	CASSPSGNTEAFF
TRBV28	CASSPPRAVGRDTQYF
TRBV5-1	CASSPRTGTYEQYF
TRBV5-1	CASSPRPQGATDTQYF
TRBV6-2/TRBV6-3	CASSYDTMNTEAFF
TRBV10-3	CAISELDTQYF
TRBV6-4	CASSDSEGVSYNEQFF
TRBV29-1	CSVSSTGGYTEAFF